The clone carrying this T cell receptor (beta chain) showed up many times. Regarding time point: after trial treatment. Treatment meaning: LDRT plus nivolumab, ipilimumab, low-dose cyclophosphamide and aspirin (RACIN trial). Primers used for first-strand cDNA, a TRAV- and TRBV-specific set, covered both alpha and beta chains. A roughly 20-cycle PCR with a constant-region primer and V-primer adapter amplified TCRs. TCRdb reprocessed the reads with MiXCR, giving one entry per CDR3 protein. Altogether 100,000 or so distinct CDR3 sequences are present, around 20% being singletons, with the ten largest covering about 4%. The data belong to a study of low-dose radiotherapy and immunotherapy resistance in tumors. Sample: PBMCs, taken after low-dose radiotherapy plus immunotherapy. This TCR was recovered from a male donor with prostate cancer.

The CDR3: CASSQDTDRTDTQYF. CDR3 bases: TGTGCCAGCAGCCAAGATACGGACAGGACAGATACGCAGTATTTT. V and J are TRBV3-1 and TRBJ2-3, with 7 bases that match TRBD1. Germline V CDR1 and CDR2: LGHDT, YNNKEL (reference sequence). CDR3 length: 15 residues. The J segment lost 3 bases and the V segment lost 0 bases, leaving 3 bases of the junction unmatched.